Listed here are 20 T cell receptor beta chains from one sample, sequenced in a study of T cell changes during pregnancy in multiple sclerosis. Clones were sequenced by immunoSEQ multiplex PCR, and TCRdb holds only the in-frame ones, with some missing. The profile shows approximately 90,000 clones, 90% to 95% of them singletons. Sample: peripheral blood, taken in the first trimester of pregnancy. Receptors originate from a female donor with multiple sclerosis, enrolled in a pregnancy study.

The J gene is TRBJ2-1, the V gene TRBV7-2; D ambiguous. Per the germline V gene, CDR1 is SGHTA and CDR2 is FQGNSA. The CDR3 covers 15 residues. V was shortened by 5 bases and J by 6 bases, with 17 bases between the two germline ends. The CDR3 DNA sequence: TGTGCCAGCAGCCCCCCCGTAGTAGTTCCCAATGAGCAGTTCTTC. As protein: CASSPPVVVPNEQFF.

Concerning this clone: Other nucleotide sequences in the sample specify the same CDR3. The gene calls are TRBV2 and TRBJ1-5; TRBD1 might be the D (6 bases). Between the trimmed V and J ends, which lost 4 bases and 5 bases, there was a span of 9 bases. This CDR3 is built from 13 residues. The germline V gene has CDR1 SNHLY and CDR2 FYNNEI. Here the CDR3 reads CASSGQVDQPQHF. The CDR3 DNA sequence: TGTGCCAGCAGTGGACAGGTGGATCAGCCCCAGCATTTT.

The chain carries TRBV28 and TRBJ2-3; TRBD2 agrees at 11 bases. Germline V CDR1 and CDR2: MDHEN, SYDVKM. Trimming at V came to 6 bases and at J to 2 bases, leaving 4 bases not matched to a gene. CDR3 length equals 15 residues. DNA for the CDR3: TGTGCCAGCAGAGGGACTAGCGGCGTCACAGATACGCAGTATTTT. Its translation is CASRGTSGVTDTQYF. Complete variable domain (other parts from reference TRBV28 and TRBJ2-3): DVKVTQSSRYLVKRTGEKVFLECVQDMDHENMFWYRQDPGLGLRLIYFSYDVKMKEKGDIPEGYSVSREKKERFSLILESASTNQTSMYLCASRGTSGVTDTQYFGPGTRLTVL.

The chain employs TRBV19 and TRBJ2-3; no definite D call. The CDR3 has 14 residues. The V end lost 1 base, the J end lost 8 bases, and 13 bases lay between the germline ends. CDR1 and CDR2 from the germline V gene are LNHDA and SQIVND (reference sequence). The CDR3 reads CASSIAGNSLTQYF. Written as DNA, the CDR3 is TGTGCCAGTAGTATAGCAGGTAACAGCCTTACGCAGTATTTT. Supplemented by reference TRBV19 and TRBJ2-3, the full variable domain reads DGGITQSPKYLFRKEGQNVTLSCEQNLNHDAMYWYRQDPGQGLRLIYYSQIVNDFQKGDIAEGYSVSREKKESFPLTVTSAQKNPTAFYLCASSIAGNSLTQYFGPGTRLTVL.

The sample holds one count of this clone. The rearrangement links TRBV28 to TRBJ2-5; D might be TRBD2 (6 bases). This CDR3 has 12 residues. The germline CDR1 and CDR2 sequences are MDHEN and SYDVKM. Trimming pared 8 bases from V and 5 bases from J, leaving 12 bases between. The CDR3 here is CASRRAEETQYF. CDR3 bases: TGTGCCAGCCGGAGGGCCGAGGAGACCCAGTACTTC.

The chain combines TRBV4-3 with TRBJ2-1; a weak D match, TRBD2 (6 bases). The germline V and J ends were trimmed by 0 bases and 3 bases, with 15 bases remaining between them. Germline assignment: CDR1 LGHNA and CDR2 YSLEER. The CDR3 is 17 amino acids. The CDR3 sequence: CASSQDTRQGGYNEQFF. The CDR3 bases are TGCGCCAGCAGCCAAGATACGCGGCAGGGAGGCTACAATGAGCAGTTCTTC.

This rearrangement joins TRBV7-2 to TRBJ2-5, with 7 bases aligning to TRBD1. Per the germline V gene, CDR1 is SGHTA and CDR2 is FQGNSA. The CDR3 totals 15 residues. With V trimmed by 1 base and J by 4 bases, 6 bases remained unmatched. CDR3 coding DNA: TGTGCCAGCAGCTTAGTACAGGGGACGGGAGAGACCCAGTACTTC. As protein: CASSLVQGTGETQYF.

Only one count was recorded for this clone. The genes are TRBV2 and TRBJ2-7; 12 bases line up with TRBD1. Germline V lookup: CDR1 SNHLY, CDR2 FYNNEI. The CDR3 spans 15 residues. The V gene end was trimmed by 2 bases and the J gene end by 5 bases; junction bases not matched to a gene: 4. CDR3 coding DNA: TGTGCCAGCAGTGAATCGGGACAGGGGGCCAACGAGCAGTACTTC. Its translation is CASSESGQGANEQYF.

The V gene is TRBV9, the J gene TRBJ2-3; tentative D call: TRBD2 (5 bases). The CDR3 is made up of 15 amino acids. V was trimmed by 3 bases and J by 5 bases, leaving 16 bases between them. Germline CDR1 reads SGDLS; CDR2 reads YYNGEE. The CDR3 reads CASSGTASRGDTQYF. Here the CDR3 DNA reads TGTGCCAGCAGCGGAACTGCTAGCCGGGGAGATACGCAGTATTTT.

As regards this clone: Other DNA sequences within the sample encode an identical CDR3. The J gene is TRBJ2-7, the V gene TRBV5-5, with D possibly being TRBD2 (5 bases). Germline V gene data show CDR1 as SGHKS and CDR2 as YYEKEE (reference sequence). The CDR3 is 14 residues long. Trimming removed 0 bases at V and 2 bases at J, with 9 bases between. The CDR3 region is CASSLVSSPYEQYF. Here the CDR3 DNA reads TGTGCCAGCAGCTTGGTATCTAGCCCCTACGAGCAGTACTTC. The variable domain in full, completed from reference TRBV5-5 and TRBJ2-7, reads DAGVTQSPTHLIKTRGQQVTLRCSPISGHKSVSWYQQVLGQGPQFIFQYYEKEERGRGNFPDRFSARQFPNYSSELNVNALLLGDSALYLCASSLVSSPYEQYFGPGTRLTVT.

The chain carries TRBV7-9 and TRBJ1-1, with 9 bases identical to TRBD1. CDR1 and CDR2 from the germline V gene are SEHNR and FQNEAQ (reference sequence). The CDR3 spans 14 residues. The junction had 6 bases not matched to a gene; V was cut back by 2 bases and J by 8 bases. The CDR3 protein is CASSLPGQGTEAFF. The CDR3 coding sequence is TGTGCCAGCAGCTTACCGGGACAGGGCACCGAAGCTTTCTTT.

The rearrangement links TRBV10-3 to TRBJ1-6; 9 bases agree with TRBD1. The germline CDR1 and CDR2 sequences are ENHRY and SYGVKD. The V gene end was trimmed by 5 bases and the J gene end by 8 bases; junction bases not matched to a gene: 4. The CDR3 sequence is 14 residues long. The CDR3 reads CAISRTGVDSPLHF. The DNA of the CDR3 is TGTGCCATCAGTAGGACAGGGGTAGATTCACCCCTCCACTTT.

The chain links TRBV10-3 to TRBJ2-7, with 11 positions matching TRBD2. CDR3 size: 17 residues. V was pared by 3 bases and J by 1 base, with 8 bases of the junction left unmatched. Germline-derived CDR1 and CDR2 are ENHRY and SYGVKD. The CDR3 is CAISDRASGRLSYEQYF. The CDR3 nucleotides are TGTGCCATCAGTGACCGGGCTAGCGGGAGGTTGTCCTACGAGCAGTACTTC.

The genes are TRBV10-3 and TRBJ1-6; 7 nucleotides agree with TRBD1. CDR1 ENHRY and CDR2 SYGVKD come from the germline V gene. This CDR3 has 14 residues. CDR3 bases: TGTGCAAGCACAACAGGGGTCTATAATTCACCCCTCCACTTT. Protein: CASTTGVYNSPLHF.

The chain links TRBV6-1 to TRBJ1-4; maybe TRBD1 (6 bases). CDR3 size: 14 residues. Germline CDR1 is MNHNS and CDR2 is SASEGT. V was cut by 3 bases and J by 3 bases, with 8 bases left in between. The chain's CDR3 is CASSDWGPNEKLFF. Written as DNA, the CDR3 is TGTGCCAGCAGTGATTGGGGGCCTAATGAAAAACTGTTTTTT.

This chain joins TRBV7-2 and TRBJ2-1, with D maybe TRBD2 (5 bases). The germline gives CDR1 SGHTA, CDR2 FQGNSA. Trimming cost V 5 bases and J 2 bases, with 19 bases left between them. CDR3 length equals 17 residues. The CDR3 coding sequence is TGTGCCAGCAGCGACCCGTTAGGGCGGGCGCCCTACAATGAGCAGTTCTTC. Amino acids: CASSDPLGRAPYNEQFF. Together with reference TRBV7-2 and TRBJ2-1, the CDR3 gives the full variable domain: GAGVSQSPSNKVTEKGKDVELRCDPISGHTALYWYRQSLGQGLEFLIYFQGNSAPDKSGLPSDRFSAERTGGSVSTLTIQRTQQEDSAVYLCASSDPLGRAPYNEQFFGPGTRLTVL.

V usage is TRBV6-1 and J usage is TRBJ1-6; possible D gene TRBD1, 6 bases. The V end lost 1 base, the J end lost 0 bases, and 10 bases lay between the germline ends. CDR3 length equals 17 residues. Germline V CDR1 and CDR2: MNHNS, SASEGT. The CDR3 nucleotides are TGTGCCAGCAGTGAAGTCGGGGGGCACTCCTATAATTCACCCCTCCACTTT. Its protein is CASSEVGGHSYNSPLHF.

The V gene is TRBV11-3, the J gene TRBJ1-2; 7 bases match TRBD1. From germline, CDR1 is SGHNT and CDR2 YENEEA. CDR3 size: 13 residues. V gave up 2 bases and J gave up 8 bases; unmatched junction bases: 5. CDR3 amino acids: CASSLTQGQGYTF. The DNA for the CDR3 is TGTGCCAGCAGCTTAACACAGGGGCAGGGCTACACCTTC.

V is TRBV19 and J is TRBJ1-1; D not resolved. The V and J ends lost 2 bases and 0 bases respectively, with 7 bases between them. From germline, CDR1 is LNHDA and CDR2 SQIVND (reference sequence). The CDR3 is made up of 14 amino acids. The CDR3 protein is CASSITRMNTEAFF. The CDR3 nucleotides read TGTGCCAGTAGTATAACCAGGATGAACACTGAAGCTTTCTTT.

The chain combines TRBV5-1 with TRBJ2-5; 14 bases map to TRBD2. The V gene's germline CDR1 is SGHRS and CDR2 YFSETQ. The CDR3 totals 15 residues. V trimming: 4 bases; J trimming: 7 bases; junction bases outside the gene matches: 6. The CDR3 protein is CASSPGLAGAVTQYF. The CDR3 bases are TGCGCCAGCAGCCCGGGACTAGCGGGAGCGGTGACCCAGTACTTC.